This T cell receptor (beta chain) originates from a study of blood T cell repertoires in COVID-19. For the study at large: Both acute and convalescent COVID-19 samples were obtained from the United States, Italy and Spain.

Losses at the gene ends were 5 bases for V and 4 bases for J; bases not matched to a gene: 13. CDR1 and CDR2 from the germline V gene are LNHDA and SQIVND (reference sequence). There are 16 residues in the CDR3. Under the authors' procedure: The authors estimated nucleated cell counts from reference gene primer amplification. Repertoires were generated with immunoSEQ multiplex PCR, while TCRdb's copy carries only in-frame clones and drops some. V and J calls and clone size are copied from that table; D and trimming were computed from the DNA. The profile shows approximately 170,000 clones, more than 75% of them singletons.

The specimen sequenced was peripheral blood. This clonotype was obtained from a man in his fifties who had recovered from COVID-19. The chain joins TRBV19 to TRBJ1-2, with 7 bases matching TRBD1. The CDR3 sequence: CASSDDRARVGYGYTF. Written as DNA, the CDR3 is TGTGCCAGTAGTGATGACAGGGCCCGGGTCGGCTATGGCTACACCTTC.